One and the same sample provided the 2 T cell receptor beta chains below, sequenced in a study of post-analysis software for immune sequencing data. Included in the TCR beta cDNA libraries were unique molecular identifiers. TCRdb reprocessed the PCR reads via MiXCR and lists one record per CDR3 protein. The table records roughly 650,000 distinct CDR3 sequences, around 60% of them present only once. General study points: TRBV5-6, TRBV5-1 and TRBV20-1 were among four or five TRBV segments more frequent in patients than controls.

The antigens of these receptors remain unknown. Specimen: blood. The receptors stem from a girl aged 2-9 years with multiple sclerosis.

The J gene is TRBJ1-4, the V gene TRBV10-3, with a weak D call TRBD1 (6 bases). V lost 11 bases to trimming and J lost 1 base, with 8 bases between them. The germline CDR1 and CDR2 sequences are ENHRY and SYGVKD. The length of the CDR3 is 12 residues. The CDR3 region is CAVQGTNEKLFF. As DNA, the CDR3 is TGTGCCGTACAGGGAACTAATGAAAAACTGTTTTTT.

The J gene is TRBJ2-1, the V gene TRBV11-1; 7 nucleotides agree with TRBD2. V was pared by 4 bases and J by 0 bases, with 6 bases of the junction left unmatched. CDR3 size: 16 residues. Per germline, CDR1 SGHAT and CDR2 FQDESV (reference sequence). CDR3 nucleotides: TGTGCCAGCAGCTACCCGAGCGGGATCTCCTACAATGAGCAGTTCTTC. It yields the protein CASSYPSGISYNEQFF.